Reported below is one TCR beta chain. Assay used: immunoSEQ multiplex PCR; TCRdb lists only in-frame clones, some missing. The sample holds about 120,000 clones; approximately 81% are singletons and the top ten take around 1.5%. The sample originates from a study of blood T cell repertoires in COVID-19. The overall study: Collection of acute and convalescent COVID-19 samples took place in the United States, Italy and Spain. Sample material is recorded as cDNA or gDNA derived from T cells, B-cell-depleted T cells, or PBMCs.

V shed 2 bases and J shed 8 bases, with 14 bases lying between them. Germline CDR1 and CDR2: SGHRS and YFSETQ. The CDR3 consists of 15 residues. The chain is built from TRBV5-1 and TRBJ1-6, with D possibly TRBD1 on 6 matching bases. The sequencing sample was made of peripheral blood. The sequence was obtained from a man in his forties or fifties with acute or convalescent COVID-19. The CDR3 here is CASSLQGIGDSPLHF. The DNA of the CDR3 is TGCGCCAGCAGCTTACAGGGAATAGGAGATTCACCCCTCCACTTT.